One and the same sample provided the 27 T cell receptor beta chains below, sequenced in a study of blood T cell repertoires in COVID-19. Only in-frame clones appear in the TCRdb table, and some are missing; sequencing was by immunoSEQ multiplex PCR. The top ten hold approximately 29% of the sample, which has about 72,000 clones, 88% seen once. The sequencing sample was made of peripheral blood. These receptors came from a middle-aged man with acute or convalescent COVID-19.

This chain links TRBV27 with TRBJ1-2, with D tentatively TRBD1 (6 bases). CDR1 and CDR2 from the germline V gene are MNHEY and SMNVEV (reference sequence). V lost 6 bases and J 7 bases, leaving 12 bases between the germline ends. The CDR3 spans 12 residues. DNA of the CDR3: TGTGCCAGCAGATCGCAGGGGAGTGGCTACACCTTC. Its translation: CASRSQGSGYTF.

The genes are TRBV5-5 and TRBJ1-1, with D perhaps matching TRBD1 (5 bases). The CDR3 covers 15 residues. The germline gives CDR1 SGHKS, CDR2 YYEKEE (reference sequence). V shed 4 bases and J shed 1 base, with 14 bases lying between them. CDR3 nucleotide sequence: TGTGCCAGCAGCCCTGCCGGGACTCAGAACACTGAAGCTTTCTTT. Residues: CASSPAGTQNTEAFF. The full variable domain, rest sourced from reference TRBV5-5 and TRBJ1-1, is DAGVTQSPTHLIKTRGQQVTLRCSPISGHKSVSWYQQVLGQGPQFIFQYYEKEERGRGNFPDRFSARQFPNYSSELNVNALLLGDSALYLCASSPAGTQNTEAFFGQGTRLTVV.

This chain connects TRBV18 to TRBJ2-1; D not certain. The germline V and J ends were trimmed by 0 bases and 5 bases, with 14 bases remaining between them. The germline V gene encodes CDR1 KGHSH and CDR2 LQKENI. The length of the CDR3 is 16 residues. The DNA of the CDR3 is TGTGCCAGCTCACCACCGTTCTCTACGAGGAACAATGAGCAGTTCTTC. Its translation is CASSPPFSTRNNEQFF.

The chain uses TRBV10-3 and TRBJ2-5, with D possibly matching TRBD1 (5 bases). Trimming stripped 2 bases from V and 5 bases from J, with 12 bases between. The V gene's germline CDR1 is ENHRY and CDR2 SYGVKD. The CDR3 sequence is 14 residues long. This CDR3 is CAISEDSTRETQYF. CDR3 sequence (DNA): TGTGCCATCAGTGAGGACAGTACGAGGGAGACCCAGTACTTC.

The chain links TRBV4-1 to TRBJ1-6; D not certain. This CDR3 contains 15 residues. Germline-derived CDR1 and CDR2 are MGHRA and YSYEKL. Trimming cost V 0 bases and J 6 bases, with 9 bases left between them. The CDR3 sequence: CASSQDQAGNSPLHF. The DNA for the CDR3 is TGCGCCAGCAGCCAAGATCAGGCAGGTAATTCACCCCTCCACTTT.

The J gene is TRBJ1-6, the V gene TRBV7-3; TRBD1 aligns across 7 bases. The CDR3 is made up of 13 amino acids. Germline lookup yields CDR1 SGHTA and CDR2 FQGTGA. The junction had 6 bases not matched to a gene; V was cut back by 7 bases and J by 9 bases. The CDR3 region is CASTQGVGSPLHF. The CDR3 DNA is TGTGCCAGCACCCAGGGGGTCGGTTCACCCCTCCACTTT.

The rearrangement joins TRBV10-1 to TRBJ1-1, with D hard to call. Looked up from germline, CDR1 is WNHNN and CDR2 is SYGVQD (reference sequence). The CDR3 is 11 amino acids. With 3 bases removed from V and 11 bases from J, the gap between germline ends came to 10 bases. Here the CDR3 DNA reads TGCGCCAGCAGTGACCCCCTGGAGGCTTTCTTT. This encodes CASSDPLEAFF.

The chain links TRBV28 to TRBJ2-2; TRBD1 might be the D (5 bases). The CDR3 contains 14 residues. Germline CDR1 and CDR2: MDHEN and SYDVKM. V gave up 2 bases and J gave up 4 bases, with 8 bases separating them. CDR3 in amino acids: CASSLGQSTGELFF. The DNA of the CDR3 is TGTGCCAGCAGTTTAGGACAAAGCACCGGGGAGCTGTTTTTT.

The CDR3 is CASAQGLLITDTQYF. The DNA of the CDR3 is TGTGCATCCGCGCAGGGGCTCTTAATCACAGATACGCAGTATTTT. The chain is built from TRBV3-1 (or the pseudogene TRBV3-2) and TRBJ2-3; D may be TRBD1 (6 bases). Germline loops: CDR1 LGHDT, CDR2 YNNKEL (reference sequence). The CDR3 runs to 15 residues.

The chain uses TRBV27 and TRBJ2-7; TRBD2 might be the D (7 bases). Germline assignment: CDR1 MNHEY and CDR2 SMNVEV (reference sequence). V was trimmed by 2 bases and J by 1 base, leaving 9 bases between them. The length of the CDR3 is 14 residues. CDR3 residues: CASSLRGASYEQYF. CDR3 nucleotides: TGTGCCAGCAGTTTACGGGGGGCTTCCTACGAGCAGTACTTC.

This clone was recorded once. The rearrangement links TRBV28 to TRBJ1-2; D unclear. The CDR3 runs 12 residues. CDR1 and CDR2 (germline): MDHEN, SYDVKM. Trimming shortened V by 1 base and J by 7 bases, and 7 bases separated the two germline ends. The CDR3 DNA is TGTGCCAGCAGTTTATACCAGTTTGGCTACACCTTC. This translates into CASSLYQFGYTF.

J is TRBJ1-1 and V is TRBV5-1, with a tentative D call TRBD1 (5 bases). CDR3 length: 12 amino acids. In germline, CDR1 is SGHRS, CDR2 YFSETQ. Trimming took off 2 bases at V and 8 bases at J, with 10 bases between the two ends. The CDR3 loop is CASSFDAGEAFF. Written as DNA, the CDR3 is TGCGCCAGCAGCTTCGACGCAGGGGAAGCTTTCTTT.

The rearrangement links TRBV9 to TRBJ2-2; 11 positions agree with TRBD1. Losses at the gene ends were 0 bases for V and 4 bases for J; bases not matched to a gene: 8. The CDR3 contains 18 residues. CDR1 is SGDLS, CDR2 YYNGEE, per germline. CDR3 coding DNA: TGTGCCAGCAGCGTAGGTCCAACCGGGACAGGGGGCACCGGGGAGCTGTTTTTT. Translation gives CASSVGPTGTGGTGELFF.

The rearrangement joins TRBV7-6 to TRBJ1-1; possibly TRBD1 for D (5 bases). This CDR3 comprises 15 residues. Germline CDR1 is SGHVS and CDR2 is FNYEAQ. The germline V and J ends were trimmed by 2 bases and 0 bases, with 10 bases remaining between them. CDR3 residues: CASSLMDNVNTEAFF. The CDR3 nucleotides are TGTGCCAGCAGCTTAATGGACAACGTGAACACTGAAGCTTTCTTT.

The V and J genes are TRBV5-4 and TRBJ1-2, with TRBD1 identical over 8 bases. The CDR3 is 15 residues long. CDR1 and CDR2 (germline): SGHNT, YYREEE (reference sequence). With 4 bases clipped from V and 5 bases from J, the junction kept 10 bases outside the gene matches. This chain's CDR3 is CASSPTGGLRYGYTF. In nucleotides, the CDR3 is TGTGCCAGCAGCCCAACAGGGGGTCTTCGATATGGCTACACCTTC.

V usage is TRBV18 and J usage is TRBJ2-3; D remains unclear. This CDR3 has 13 residues. Germline V lookup: CDR1 KGHSH, CDR2 LQKENI. The germline V and J ends were trimmed by 3 bases and 7 bases, with 11 bases remaining between them. The DNA of the CDR3 is TGTGCCAGCTCACCGATGAGCCTTAATACGCAGTATTTT. Translation gives CASSPMSLNTQYF.

J is TRBJ1-2 and V is TRBV10-3, with 10 bases lining up with TRBD1. This CDR3 has 14 residues. J lost 0 bases, V lost 10 bases, and 5 bases had no gene match. Germline assignment: CDR1 ENHRY and CDR2 SYGVKD. CDR3 sequence (DNA): TGTGCCACTGGGACAGGGGAAGCTAACTATGGCTACACCTTC. Translation gives CATGTGEANYGYTF.

The V call is TRBV5-1, the J call TRBJ2-7; 8 bases align to TRBD1. The length of the CDR3 is 13 residues. CDR1 is SGHRS, CDR2 YFSETQ, per germline. J was trimmed by 4 bases and V by 2 bases; bases with no gene match: 2. DNA for the CDR3: TGCGCCAGCAGCTTCCAGGGGGCGTACGAGCAGTACTTC. Translated: CASSFQGAYEQYF.

In its sample, this clone was seen a few times. The V call is TRBV7-6, the J call TRBJ2-7; D is possibly TRBD1 (6 bases). Germline-derived CDR1 and CDR2 are SGHVS and FNYEAQ. This CDR3 has 14 amino acids. Deletions cut 5 bases from V and 2 bases from J, with 13 bases between. DNA of the CDR3: TGTGCCAGCAGCCAACGACAGGAGACCTACGAGCAGTACTTC. Translating it yields CASSQRQETYEQYF.

The J gene is TRBJ2-1, the V gene TRBV2; TRBD1 might be the D (6 bases). The V and J ends lost 4 bases and 3 bases respectively, with 13 bases between them. The CDR3 spans 15 residues. Germline loops: CDR1 SNHLY, CDR2 FYNNEI. Here the CDR3 reads CASSVGTGNYNEQFF. The CDR3 bases are TGTGCCAGCAGTGTCGGAACAGGGAACTACAATGAGCAGTTCTTC.

The rearrangement links TRBV2 to TRBJ1-4; D gene ambiguous. V dropped 11 bases and J dropped 0 bases, with 16 bases sitting between them. The CDR3 consists of 15 residues. Germline lookup yields CDR1 SNHLY and CDR2 FYNNEI. The CDR3 DNA follows: TGTGCCTCCTCCCCCATGCGGGCAACTAATGAAAAACTGTTTTTT. Protein sequence: CASSPMRATNEKLFF.

The genes are TRBV19 and TRBJ1-2; D is uncertain. Germline V lookup: CDR1 LNHDA, CDR2 SQIVND (reference sequence). V lost 5 bases and J 8 bases, leaving 18 bases between the germline ends. The CDR3 totals 14 residues. DNA for the CDR3: TGTGCCAGTAGTGTAACGCCGGGAGCTACGGGCTACACCTTC. Protein: CASSVTPGATGYTF.

This clone was found once. The chain links TRBV7-9 to TRBJ2-5; 8 positions match TRBD1. V dropped 5 bases and J dropped 7; count of bases not matched to a gene: 6. The CDR3 is made up of 13 amino acids. Looked up from germline, CDR1 is SEHNR and CDR2 is FQNEAQ (reference sequence). CDR3 sequence: CASSVGQVTTQYF. CDR3 DNA: TGTGCCAGCAGCGTGGGACAGGTTACGACCCAGTACTTC.

The V gene is TRBV9, the J gene TRBJ2-1; 8 bases map to TRBD2. The CDR3 has 14 residues. The J segment lost 8 bases and the V segment lost 4 bases, leaving 8 bases of the junction unmatched. Germline-derived CDR1 and CDR2 are SGDLS and YYNGEE. CDR3 DNA: TGTGCCAGCAGCACCCCGGGGGGGTTCGATGAGCAGTTCTTC. This translates into CASSTPGGFDEQFF.

The chain uses TRBV19 and TRBJ2-5, with 14 bases matching TRBD2. There are 15 residues in the CDR3. The germline CDR1 and CDR2 sequences are LNHDA and SQIVND (reference sequence). The ends lost 4 bases at V and 5 bases at J; junction bases unmatched: 3. Here the CDR3 reads CASSTGLAGVETQYF. CDR3 nucleotide sequence: TGTGCCAGTAGTACGGGACTAGCGGGGGTGGAGACCCAGTACTTC.

The chain links TRBV30 to TRBJ2-2, with D uncertain. The germline V gene encodes CDR1 GTSNPN and CDR2 SVGIG (reference sequence). The CDR3 totals 15 residues. Trimming removed 0 bases from V and 1 base from J, with 9 bases in between. Written as DNA, the CDR3 is TGTGCCTGGAGTGTAGTGGCAGGGAACACCGGGGAGCTGTTTTTT. It is translated as CAWSVVAGNTGELFF.

The gene calls are TRBV7-3 and TRBJ2-2, with 8 bases fitting TRBD2. This CDR3 is 15 amino acids long. Per the germline V gene, CDR1 is SGHTA and CDR2 is FQGTGA. Unmatched junction bases numbered 9, after V lost 5 bases and J lost 7 bases. The CDR3 DNA reads as TGTGCCAGCAGCAGCCGGACTAGCCCTGGCGGGGAGCTGTTTTTT. Translation gives CASSSRTSPGGELFF.